The next 2 T cell receptor beta chains were all read from a single sample in a study of CD8 T cell repertoires and HIV-1 epitope variants. No antigen has been identified for these receptors. Libraries were prepared by immunoSEQ multiplex PCR; TCRdb keeps only in-frame clonotypes and omits some of them. The top ten hold approximately 44% of the sample, which has 5,500 to 6,000 clones, 64% seen once. Sequencing input: cultured CD8+ T cells derived from PBMCs. The receptors were sampled from a male donor with HIV.

This chain joins TRBV4-3 and TRBJ1-4, with D tentatively TRBD1 (5 bases). Trimming removed 1 base at V and 7 bases at J, with 16 bases between. Germline V CDR1 and CDR2: LGHNA, YSLEER. This CDR3 has 16 residues. CDR3 amino acids: CASSQGGTGVGEKLFF. The CDR3 region has the DNA TGCGCCAGCAGCCAAGGAGGGACGGGGGTCGGTGAAAAACTGTTTTTT.

The chain couples TRBV6-5 to TRBJ2-2; D call uncertain. This CDR3 is 12 amino acids long. The V gene lost 6 bases and the J gene lost 5 bases, with 7 bases spanning the gap. Germline V gene lookup returns CDR1 MNHEY and CDR2 SVGAGI. CDR3 in amino acids: CASSSQTGELFF. As DNA, the CDR3 is TGTGCCAGCAGCTCTCAGACCGGGGAGCTGTTTTTT.